A single sample is the source of the 8 T cell receptor beta chains below, sequenced in a study of blood T cell repertoires in COVID-19. TCRdb's table, derived via immunoSEQ multiplex PCR, lists solely in-frame clones and lacks some. The sample records 350,000 or so clones, about 87% being singletons. The sequenced sample was peripheral blood. These receptors came from a woman aged 30 to 39 with COVID-19, enrolled during active disease.

The chain joins TRBV5-4 to TRBJ2-1; TRBD2 matches 12 bases. Germline loops: CDR1 SGHNT, CDR2 YYREEE (reference sequence). There are 15 residues in the CDR3. Germline trimming cut 5 bases from V and 9 bases from J; bases unmatched to any gene: 9. The CDR3 coding sequence is TGTGCCAGCAGATTGCTAGCGGGAGGGCCGATTGAGCAGTTCTTC. This gives the protein CASRLLAGGPIEQFF.

The rearrangement links TRBV7-6 to TRBJ2-2; the D gene is possibly TRBD1 (6 bases). CDR3 length equals 15 residues. Per germline, CDR1 SGHVS and CDR2 FNYEAQ. Deletions cut 4 bases from V and 0 bases from J, with 9 bases between. CDR3: CASSWGHSNTGELFF. The CDR3 DNA reads TGTGCCAGCAGCTGGGGACACTCGAACACCGGGGAGCTGTTTTTT. Looking up the rest from reference TRBV7-6 and TRBJ2-2 gives the full variable domain: GAGVSQSPRYKVTKRGQDVALRCDPISGHVSLYWYRQALGQGPEFLTYFNYEAQQDKSGLPNDRFSAERPEGSISTLTIQRTEQRDSAMYRCASSWGHSNTGELFFGEGSRLTVL.

The J gene is TRBJ2-1, the V gene TRBV28, with 11 bases matching TRBD2. The V segment lost 6 bases and the J segment 4 bases; nucleotides outside the gene matches: 5. The CDR3 length is 15 residues. CDR1 is MDHEN, CDR2 SYDVKM, per germline. CDR3 DNA: TGTGCCAGCAGGACTAGCGGGGACGGGTACAATGAGCAGTTCTTC. This codes for CASRTSGDGYNEQFF.

A few counts support this clone. The gene calls are TRBV6-5 and TRBJ2-3; D gene ambiguous. The CDR3 is made up of 11 amino acids. Germline V CDR1 and CDR2: MNHEY, SVGAGI. V lost 7 bases and J 2 bases, leaving 4 bases between the germline ends. The CDR3 region has the DNA TGTGCCAGCACCTTCACAGATACGCAGTATTTT. Translation gives CASTFTDTQYF.

This chain connects TRBV29-1 to TRBJ1-3, with D tentatively TRBD1 (6 bases). The CDR3 runs 13 residues. V was shortened by 6 bases and J by 1 base, with 10 bases between the two germline ends. Germline CDR1 reads SQVTM; CDR2 reads ANQGSEA. The CDR3 sequence: CSVVQGSGNTIYF. DNA for the CDR3: TGCAGCGTGGTACAGGGTTCTGGAAACACCATATATTTT.

V gene TRBV11-2 combines with J gene TRBJ2-7; D unresolved. V lost 0 bases, J lost 2 bases, and 5 bases lay in between. The CDR3 runs 13 residues. The germline CDR1 and CDR2 sequences are SGHAT and FQNNGV. The chain's CDR3 is CASSLDPPYEQYF. The CDR3 DNA is TGTGCCAGCAGCTTAGACCCTCCCTACGAGCAGTACTTC.

This clone was found once. The chain uses TRBV28 and TRBJ1-1, with D perhaps TRBD1 (5 bases). The V gene's germline CDR1 is MDHEN and CDR2 SYDVKM. This CDR3 has 13 amino acids. Trimming took 7 bases from V and 3 from J, leaving 12 bases between them. DNA for the CDR3: TGTGCCAGCACCCGACAGCTCTACACTGAAGCTTTCTTT. Translated, it gives CASTRQLYTEAFF. Looking up the rest from reference TRBV28 and TRBJ1-1 gives the full variable domain: DVKVTQSSRYLVKRTGEKVFLECVQDMDHENMFWYRQDPGLGLRLIYFSYDVKMKEKGDIPEGYSVSREKKERFSLILESASTNQTSMYLCASTRQLYTEAFFGQGTRLTVV.

V is TRBV30 and J is TRBJ1-6; D is unresolved. The length of the CDR3 is 15 residues. Germline-derived CDR1 and CDR2 are GTSNPN and SVGIG (reference sequence). Trimming stripped 3 bases from V and 6 bases from J, with 15 bases between. This CDR3 reads CAWRSFGGANSPLHF. In nucleotides, the CDR3 is TGTGCCTGGAGATCTTTCGGCGGAGCTAATTCACCCCTCCACTTT.